The T cell receptor beta chain described here comes from a study of T-cell memory formation after mild COVID-19. V lost 2 bases to trimming and J lost 6 bases; unmatched junction nucleotides: 8. CDR3 size: 15 residues. Germline CDR1 is MNHEY and CDR2 is SVGAGI. TCRdb independently ran MiXCR on the 5' RACE reads; one entry per CDR3 protein. This table holds 130,000 to 150,000 distinct CDR3 sequences, about 6% found once. The sample taken for sequencing was PBMCs or a T cell subset sorted from them (not recorded which). This clonotype was obtained from an adult woman who had mild COVID-19 (a few samples of this study predate the infection). Cell type and time point are not known. V gene TRBV6-5 combines with J gene TRBJ2-3; the match to TRBD1 covers 7 bases. Written as DNA, the CDR3 is TGTGCCAGCAGTTACAGGGCAGGGGGTCCGGATACGCAGTATTTT. Its translation is CASSYRAGGPDTQYF.